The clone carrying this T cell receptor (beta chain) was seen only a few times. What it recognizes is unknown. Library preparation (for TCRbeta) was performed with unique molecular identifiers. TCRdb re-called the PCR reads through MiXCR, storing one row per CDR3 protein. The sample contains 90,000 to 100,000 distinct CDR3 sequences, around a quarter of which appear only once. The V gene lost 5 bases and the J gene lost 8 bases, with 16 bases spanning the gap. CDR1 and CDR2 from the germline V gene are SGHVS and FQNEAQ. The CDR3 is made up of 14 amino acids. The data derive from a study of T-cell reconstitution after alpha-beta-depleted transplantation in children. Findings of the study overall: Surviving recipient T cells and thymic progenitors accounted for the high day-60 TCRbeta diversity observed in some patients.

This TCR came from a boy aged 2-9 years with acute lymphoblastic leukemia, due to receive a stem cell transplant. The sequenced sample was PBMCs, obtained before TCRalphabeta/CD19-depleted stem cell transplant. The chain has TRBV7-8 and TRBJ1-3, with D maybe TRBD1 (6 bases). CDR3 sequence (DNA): TGTGCCAGCAGCCTGAAACAGGGTGTAGACACCATATATTTT. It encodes CASSLKQGVDTIYF.